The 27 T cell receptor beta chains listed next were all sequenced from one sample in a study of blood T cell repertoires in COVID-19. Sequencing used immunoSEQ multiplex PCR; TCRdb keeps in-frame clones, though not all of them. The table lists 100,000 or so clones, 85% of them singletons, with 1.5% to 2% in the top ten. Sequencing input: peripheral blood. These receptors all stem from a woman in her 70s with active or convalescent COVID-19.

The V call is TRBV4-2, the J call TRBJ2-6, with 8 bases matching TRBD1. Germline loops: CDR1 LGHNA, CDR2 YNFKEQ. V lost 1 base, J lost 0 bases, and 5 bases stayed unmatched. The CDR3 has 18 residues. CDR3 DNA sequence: TGTGCCAGCAGCCAAGGGACAGGGACCTTCTCTGGGGCCAACGTCCTGACTTTC. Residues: CASSQGTGTFSGANVLTF.

CDR3 in amino acids: CAWSPQNEQFF. The CDR3 DNA follows: TGTGCCTGGAGTCCCCAAAATGAGCAGTTCTTC. The gene calls are TRBV30 and TRBJ2-1; D unclear. V was trimmed by 2 bases and J by 7 bases, leaving 6 bases between them. There are 11 residues in the CDR3. Germline CDR1 is GTSNPN and CDR2 is SVGIG (reference sequence).

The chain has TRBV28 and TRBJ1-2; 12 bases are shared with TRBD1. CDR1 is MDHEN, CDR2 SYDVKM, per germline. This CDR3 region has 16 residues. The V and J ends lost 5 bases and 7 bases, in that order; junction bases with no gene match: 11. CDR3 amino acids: CASSPGTGGGVGGYTF. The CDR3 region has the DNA TGTGCCAGCAGTCCCGGGACAGGGGGCGGTGTTGGTGGCTACACCTTC.

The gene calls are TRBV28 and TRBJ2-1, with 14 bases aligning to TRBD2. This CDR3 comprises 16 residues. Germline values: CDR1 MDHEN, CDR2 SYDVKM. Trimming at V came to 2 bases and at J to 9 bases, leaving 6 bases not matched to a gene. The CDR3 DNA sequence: TGTGCCAGCAGTTTAATTGGGACTAGCGGGAGTAGTGAGCAGTTCTTC. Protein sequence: CASSLIGTSGSSEQFF.

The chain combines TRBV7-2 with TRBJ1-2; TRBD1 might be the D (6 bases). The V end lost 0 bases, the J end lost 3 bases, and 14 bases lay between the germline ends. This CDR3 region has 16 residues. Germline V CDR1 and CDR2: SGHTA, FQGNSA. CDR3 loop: CASSLARTAGDYGYTF. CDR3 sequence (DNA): TGTGCCAGCAGCTTAGCGCGGACAGCTGGGGACTATGGCTACACCTTC.

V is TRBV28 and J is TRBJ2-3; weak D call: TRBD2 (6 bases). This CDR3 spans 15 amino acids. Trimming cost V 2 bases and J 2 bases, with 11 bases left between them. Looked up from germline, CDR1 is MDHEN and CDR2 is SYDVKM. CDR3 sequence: CASSLGGDFTDTQYF. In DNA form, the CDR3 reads TGTGCCAGCAGTTTAGGAGGGGATTTCACAGATACGCAGTATTTT.

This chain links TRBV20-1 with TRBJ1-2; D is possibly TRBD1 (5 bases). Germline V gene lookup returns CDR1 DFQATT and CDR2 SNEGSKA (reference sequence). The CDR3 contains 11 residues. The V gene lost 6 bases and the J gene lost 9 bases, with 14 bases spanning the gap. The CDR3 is CSAARGGSYTF. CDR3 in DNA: TGCAGTGCGGCCCGGGGCGGGAGCTACACCTTC.

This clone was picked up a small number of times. The CDR3 region has the DNA TGTGCCAGCAGCCCGGGAAATGAGCAGTTCTTC. It is translated as CASSPGNEQFF. V gene TRBV3-1 (or the pseudogene TRBV3-2) combines with J gene TRBJ2-1; D is possibly TRBD2 (5 bases). The CDR3 runs to 11 residues. Germline CDR1 is LGHDT and CDR2 is YNNKEL (reference sequence). The V and J ends lost 4 bases and 7 bases respectively, with 5 bases between them.

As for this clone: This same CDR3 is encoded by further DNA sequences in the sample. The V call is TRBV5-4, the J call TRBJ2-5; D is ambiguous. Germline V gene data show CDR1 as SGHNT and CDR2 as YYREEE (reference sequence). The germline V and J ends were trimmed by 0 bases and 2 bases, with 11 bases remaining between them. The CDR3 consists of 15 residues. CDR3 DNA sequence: TGTGCCAGCAGCTTGGTGGTAGCCGGGCAAGAGACCCAGTACTTC. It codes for CASSLVVAGQETQYF.

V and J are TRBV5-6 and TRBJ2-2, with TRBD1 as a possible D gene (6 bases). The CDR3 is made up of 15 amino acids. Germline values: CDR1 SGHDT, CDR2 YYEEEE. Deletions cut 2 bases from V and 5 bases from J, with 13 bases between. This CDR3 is CASSLQGRETGELFF. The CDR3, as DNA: TGTGCCAGCAGCTTACAGGGTAGGGAAACCGGGGAGCTGTTTTTT.

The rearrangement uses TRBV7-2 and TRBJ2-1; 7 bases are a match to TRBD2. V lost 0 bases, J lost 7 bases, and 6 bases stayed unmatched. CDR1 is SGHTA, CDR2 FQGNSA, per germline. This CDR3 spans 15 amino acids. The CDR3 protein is CASSLAAGAENEQFF. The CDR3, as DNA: TGTGCCAGCAGCTTAGCGGCGGGAGCTGAAAATGAGCAGTTCTTC.

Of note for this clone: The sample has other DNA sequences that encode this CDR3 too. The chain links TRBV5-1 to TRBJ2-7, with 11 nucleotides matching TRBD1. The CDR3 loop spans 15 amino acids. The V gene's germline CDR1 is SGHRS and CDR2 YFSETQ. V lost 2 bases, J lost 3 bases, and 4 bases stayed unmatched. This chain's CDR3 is CASSLDGTGGYEQYF. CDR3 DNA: TGCGCCAGCAGCTTAGATGGGACAGGGGGCTACGAGCAGTACTTC.

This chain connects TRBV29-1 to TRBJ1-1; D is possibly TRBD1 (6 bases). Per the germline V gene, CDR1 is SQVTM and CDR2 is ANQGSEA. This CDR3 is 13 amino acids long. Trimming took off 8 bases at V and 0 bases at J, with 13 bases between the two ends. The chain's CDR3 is CSSRTALNTEAFF. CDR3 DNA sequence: TGCAGCTCCCGGACAGCCTTGAACACTGAAGCTTTCTTT.

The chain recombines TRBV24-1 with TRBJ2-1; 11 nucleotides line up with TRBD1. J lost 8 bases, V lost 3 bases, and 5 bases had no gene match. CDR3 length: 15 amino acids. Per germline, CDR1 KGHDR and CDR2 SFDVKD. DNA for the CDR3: TGTGCCACCAGTGATGGACAGGGGGCCAGGGATGAGCAGTTCTTC. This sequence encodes CATSDGQGARDEQFF.

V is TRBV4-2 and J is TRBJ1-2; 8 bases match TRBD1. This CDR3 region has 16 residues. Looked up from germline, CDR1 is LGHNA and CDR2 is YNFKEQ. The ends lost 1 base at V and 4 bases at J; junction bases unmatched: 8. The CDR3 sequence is CASSQARGTGLYGYTF. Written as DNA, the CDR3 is TGTGCCAGCAGCCAAGCCCGCGGGACAGGACTCTATGGCTACACCTTC.

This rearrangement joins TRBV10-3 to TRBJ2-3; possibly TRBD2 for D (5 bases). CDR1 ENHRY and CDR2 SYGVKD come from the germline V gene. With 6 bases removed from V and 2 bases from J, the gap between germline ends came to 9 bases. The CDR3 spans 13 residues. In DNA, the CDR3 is TGTGCCATCAGCGACGACTACACAGATACGCAGTATTTT. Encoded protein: CAISDDYTDTQYF.

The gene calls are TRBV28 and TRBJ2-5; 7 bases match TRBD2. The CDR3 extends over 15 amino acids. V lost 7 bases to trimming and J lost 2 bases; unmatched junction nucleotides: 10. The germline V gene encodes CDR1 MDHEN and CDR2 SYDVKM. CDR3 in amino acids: CASNPLVGGQETQYF. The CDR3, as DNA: TGTGCCAGCAATCCTCTGGTGGGGGGGCAAGAGACCCAGTACTTC.

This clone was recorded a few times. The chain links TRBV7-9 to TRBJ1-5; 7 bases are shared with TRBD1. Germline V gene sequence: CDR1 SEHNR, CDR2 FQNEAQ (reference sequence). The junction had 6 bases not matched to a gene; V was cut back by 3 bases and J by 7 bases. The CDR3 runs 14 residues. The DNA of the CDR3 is TGTGCCAGCAGCTTCGGGACAGATAAACAGCCCCAGCATTTT. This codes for CASSFGTDKQPQHF.

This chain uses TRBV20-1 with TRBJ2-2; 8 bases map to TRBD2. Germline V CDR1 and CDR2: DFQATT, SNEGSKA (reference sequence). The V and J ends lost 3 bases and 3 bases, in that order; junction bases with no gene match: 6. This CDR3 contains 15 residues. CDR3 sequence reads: CSASNSGDHTGELFF. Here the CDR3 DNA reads TGCAGTGCTAGTAATAGCGGGGACCACACCGGGGAGCTGTTTTTT.

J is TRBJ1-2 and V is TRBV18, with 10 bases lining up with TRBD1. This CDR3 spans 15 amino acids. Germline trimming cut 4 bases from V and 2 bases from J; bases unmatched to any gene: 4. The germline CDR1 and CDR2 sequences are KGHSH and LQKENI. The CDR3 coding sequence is TGTGCCAGCTCACTAGGGACAGGGGACAACTATGGCTACACCTTC. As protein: CASSLGTGDNYGYTF.

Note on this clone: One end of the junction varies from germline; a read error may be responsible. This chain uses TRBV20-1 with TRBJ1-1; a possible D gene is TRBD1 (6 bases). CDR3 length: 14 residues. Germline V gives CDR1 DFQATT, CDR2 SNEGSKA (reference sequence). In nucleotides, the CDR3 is TGCAGTGCTAGTTCGGGGGGGCGTGAGTGGGAGCTGTACTTT. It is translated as CSASSGGREWELYF.

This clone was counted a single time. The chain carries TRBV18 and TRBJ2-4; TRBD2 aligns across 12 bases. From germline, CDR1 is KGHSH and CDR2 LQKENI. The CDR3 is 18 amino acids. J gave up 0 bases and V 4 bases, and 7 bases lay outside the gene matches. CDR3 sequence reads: CASSQPEGLAGAKNIQYF. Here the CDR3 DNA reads TGTGCCAGCTCACAACCGGAGGGACTAGCGGGAGCCAAAAACATTCAGTACTTC.

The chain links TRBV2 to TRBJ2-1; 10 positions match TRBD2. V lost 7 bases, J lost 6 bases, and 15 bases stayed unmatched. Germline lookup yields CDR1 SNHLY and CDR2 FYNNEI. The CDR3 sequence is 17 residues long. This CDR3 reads CASTPSGSGGAGNEQFF. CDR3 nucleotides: TGTGCCAGCACTCCCAGCGGGAGCGGGGGGGCAGGCAATGAGCAGTTCTTC.

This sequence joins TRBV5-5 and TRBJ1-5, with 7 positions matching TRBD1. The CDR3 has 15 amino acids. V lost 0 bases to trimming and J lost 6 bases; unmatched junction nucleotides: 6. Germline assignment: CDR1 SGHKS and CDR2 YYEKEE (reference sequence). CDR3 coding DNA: TGTGCCAGCAGCTTGGGCAGGGGGGACGGTCAGCCCCAGCATTTT. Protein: CASSLGRGDGQPQHF.

CDR3 amino acids: CASRTPGLSETQYF. The CDR3 nucleotides read TGTGCCAGCAGGACGCCGGGTCTTTCAGAGACCCAGTACTTC. The V gene is TRBV6-5, the J gene TRBJ2-5, with no clear D. The germline gives CDR1 MNHEY, CDR2 SVGAGI. Trimming left V 6 bases short and J 4 bases short, with 15 bases between. CDR3 length: 14 amino acids.

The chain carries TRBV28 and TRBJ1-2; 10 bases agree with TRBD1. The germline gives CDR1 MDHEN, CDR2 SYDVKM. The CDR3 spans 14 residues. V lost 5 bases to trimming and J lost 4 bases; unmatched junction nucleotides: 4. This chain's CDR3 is CASSRQGATYGYTF. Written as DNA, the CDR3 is TGTGCCAGCAGTCGACAGGGGGCGACCTATGGCTACACCTTC.

The CDR3 region has the DNA TGCAGTGCTAGTTTAAGAAACACCATATATTTT. Its translation: CSASLRNTIYF. This chain connects TRBV20-1 to TRBJ1-3; unclear D gene. The CDR3 runs 11 residues. V gave up 3 bases and J gave up 5 bases, with 5 bases separating them. Germline V gene lookup returns CDR1 DFQATT and CDR2 SNEGSKA (reference sequence).